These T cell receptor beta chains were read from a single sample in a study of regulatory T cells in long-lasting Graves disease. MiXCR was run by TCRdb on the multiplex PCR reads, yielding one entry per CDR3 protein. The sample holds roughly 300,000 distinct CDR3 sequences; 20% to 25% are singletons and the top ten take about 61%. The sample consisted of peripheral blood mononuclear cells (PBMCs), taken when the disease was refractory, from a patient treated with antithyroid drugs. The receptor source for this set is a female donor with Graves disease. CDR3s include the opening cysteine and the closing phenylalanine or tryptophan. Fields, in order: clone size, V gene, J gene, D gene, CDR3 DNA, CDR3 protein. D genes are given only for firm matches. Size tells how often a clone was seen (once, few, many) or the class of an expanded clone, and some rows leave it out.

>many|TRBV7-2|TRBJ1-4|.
TGTGCCAGCAGCTTAGGGCCGACAGGAAGTAATGAAAAACTGTTTTTT
CASSLGPTGSNEKLFF
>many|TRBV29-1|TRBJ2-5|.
TGCAGCGTTGAGCCCCCTGAGGAGACCCAGTACTTC
CSVEPPEETQYF
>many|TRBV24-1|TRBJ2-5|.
TGTGCCACCAGTGACGCTCTTGGGGAGACCCAGTACTTC
CATSDALGETQYF
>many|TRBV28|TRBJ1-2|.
TGTGCCAGCAGCTTACCCCGGGGGGCTCGAGGCTACACCTTC
CASSLPRGARGYTF
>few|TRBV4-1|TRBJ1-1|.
TGCGCCAGCAGCCAAGTTGGGTGGAATCTGGCTTTCTTT
CASSQVGWNLAFF
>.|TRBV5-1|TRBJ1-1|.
TGCGCCAGCAGAATTGGGATGAACACTGAAGCTTTCTTT
CASRIGMNTEAFF
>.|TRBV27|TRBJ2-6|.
TGTGCCAGCAGTTACACATTAGGCTCTGGGGCCAACGTCCTGACTTTC
CASSYTLGSGANVLTF
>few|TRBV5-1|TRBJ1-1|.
TGCGCCAGCAGCTTGAACACAGAGAACACTGAAGCTTTCTTT
CASSLNTENTEAFF
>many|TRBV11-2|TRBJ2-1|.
TGTGCCAGCAGCTTACTTTTGGGAGCCGGTTCCTACAATGAGCAGTTCTTC
CASSLLLGAGSYNEQFF
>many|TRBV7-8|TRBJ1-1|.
TGTGCCAGCAGCTTACAGACAGGATACACTGAAGCTTTCTTT
CASSLQTGYTEAFF
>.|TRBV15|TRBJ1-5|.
TGTGCCACCAGCAGAGACCAGGGCGGCCTATCAATGCCCCAGCATTTT
CATSRDQGGLSMPQHF
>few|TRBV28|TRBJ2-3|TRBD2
TGTGCCAGCAGGCCTAGCGGGAGGTTCCCAGATACGCAGTATTTT
CASRPSGRFPDTQYF
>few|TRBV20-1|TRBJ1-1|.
TGCAGAGAGAGGCGGGACTCTTCGAACACTGAAGCTTTCTTT
CRERRDSSNTEAFF
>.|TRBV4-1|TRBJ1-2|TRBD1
TGCGCCAGCAGCCAAACGACAGGGGCAGGCTATGGCTACACCTTC
CASSQTTGAGYGYTF
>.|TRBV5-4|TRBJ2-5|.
TGTGCCAGCAGCACTAAGGACATAACAGAGACCCAGTACTTC
CASSTKDITETQYF
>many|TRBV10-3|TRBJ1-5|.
TGTGCCATCTCAAGGGACTCGAATCAGCCCCAGCATTTT
CAISRDSNQPQHF
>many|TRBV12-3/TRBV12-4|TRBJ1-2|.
TGTGCCAGCAGTTTAAGTCTTCCCTATGGCTACACCTTC
CASSLSLPYGYTF
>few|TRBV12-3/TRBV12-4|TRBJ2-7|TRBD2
TGTGCCAGCAGTTCCTCCAGCGGGAGTGGGGATTACGAGCAGTACTTC
CASSSSSGSGDYEQYF
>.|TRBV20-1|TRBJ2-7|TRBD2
TGCAGTACTCGTGGTGTCTGGGCTAGCGGGACCTACGAGCAGTACTTC
CSTRGVWASGTYEQYF
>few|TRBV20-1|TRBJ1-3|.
TGCAGTGCTAGCTTAATAGGACTGTCTGGAAACACCATATATTTT
CSASLIGLSGNTIYF
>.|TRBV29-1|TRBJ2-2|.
TGCAGCGTTTTGGGTTCCGGGGAGCTGTTTTTT
CSVLGSGELFF
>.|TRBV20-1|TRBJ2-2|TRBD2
TGCAGTGCGGAATACACCGGGACTAGCGCCGGGGGGGAGCTGTTTTTT
CSAEYTGTSAGGELFF
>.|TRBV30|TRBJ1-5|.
TGTGCCTGGAGTGTACTGGGCAGGGGAGATCAGCCCCAGCATTTT
CAWSVLGRGDQPQHF
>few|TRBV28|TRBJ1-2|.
TGTGCCAGCAGCCCCATCCGACAGGTTGGGGGCTATGGCTACACCTTC
CASSPIRQVGGYGYTF
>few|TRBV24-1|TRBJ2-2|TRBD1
TGTGCCACCAGTGATTACAGGGGTGTCACCGGGGAGCTGTTTTTT
CATSDYRGVTGELFF
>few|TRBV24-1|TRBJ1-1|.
TGTGCCACCAGTGACTCCCAGGACAGGAACACTGAAGCTTTCTTT
CATSDSQDRNTEAFF